This TCR beta chain is drawn from a study of T cell changes during pregnancy in multiple sclerosis (dated by TCRdb to the late 2010s). For the study in its entirety: Changes in the T cell repertoire over the course of pregnancy were examined in this study in women with multiple sclerosis.

Receptors were amplified or captured by the immunoSEQ multiplex PCR assay. TCRdb's version of the immuneACCESS table is confined to in-frame rearrangements and falls short of the full clone set. An unresolved V gene accounts for under half of the shortfall where checked; the remainder is of unknown origin. Counted in this sample were about 47,000 clones; around 89% of them appeared once. The leading ten clones occupy approximately 8% of the sample. As regards this clone: Its antigen is unknown. A junction end diverges from the germline sequence, so it may reflect a read error.

For CDR1 and CDR2, the germline V gene (reference sequence) lists SEHNR and FQNEAQ. Measured from the cysteine to the phenylalanine, the CDR3 is 13 residues long. The CDR3 DNA has 39 bases and is translated from base 1. The rearranged chain carries TRBV7-9 and TRBJ1-2, with an unclear D gene assignment. This specimen consisted of CD8+ T cells from peripheral blood mononuclear cells, obtained in the second trimester of pregnancy. This receptor was taken from a female donor with multiple sclerosis, enrolled in a pregnancy study. The DNA is TGTGTCAGCTTATCAGGCCTCAGCTATGGCTACACCTTC. Protein translation: CVSLSGLSYGYTF.